These 27 T cell receptor beta chains originate from one sample sequenced in a study of human T cells and chemical hapten exposure. As for time point: pre-sensitization, week 0. Documented treatment: therapeutic diphenylcyclopropenone sensitization with weekly scalp DPC. TCRdb reprocessed the RACE reads via MiXCR and lists one record per CDR3 protein. The sample holds tens of thousands of distinct CDR3 sequences, roughly 9.1% seen once. This sample comprised whole blood, obtained in connection with sensitization to the hapten diphenylcyclopropenone (DPC). These receptors were obtained from a middle-aged woman with alopecia areata. Some clones in this sample may be carry-over from other donors' samples.

This clonotype was detected ten times or more. The rearrangement uses TRBV3-1 and TRBJ2-2, with D unclear. The CDR3 is 13 residues long. CDR1 is LGHDT, CDR2 YNNKEL, per germline (reference sequence). Trimming took off 1 base at V and 7 bases at J, with 7 bases between the two ends. The CDR3 bases are TGTGCCAGCAGCCAAGGGGAAGTCGGGGAGCTGTTTTTT. Amino acids: CASSQGEVGELFF.

This clonotype was recorded a few times. This sequence joins TRBV29-1 and TRBJ2-7; 10 nucleotides line up with TRBD2. Germline V CDR1 and CDR2: SQVTM, ANQGSEA. V lost 4 bases and J lost 2; bases outside the gene matches: 11. CDR3 length: 16 amino acids. The CDR3 is CSVVLAGVLFPYEQYF. The CDR3 DNA is TGCAGCGTTGTTCTAGCGGGGGTCCTTTTCCCCTACGAGCAGTACTTC.

The V gene is TRBV4-3, the J gene TRBJ1-1; maybe TRBD1 (5 bases). There are 15 residues in the CDR3. Germline CDR1 is LGHNA and CDR2 is YSLEER. Trimming shortened V by 1 base and J by 7 bases, and 16 bases separated the two germline ends. CDR3: CASSQVRGVVSEAFF. CDR3 DNA: TGCGCCAGCAGCCAAGTTCGGGGGGTGGTAAGTGAAGCTTTCTTT.

A few counts support this clonotype. The chain employs TRBV29-1 and TRBJ1-2, with no clear D. CDR1 is SQVTM and CDR2 is ANQGSEA in the germline V gene. V was cut by 2 bases and J by 6 bases, with 7 bases left in between. The CDR3 covers 11 residues. The CDR3 protein is CSVESQDGYTF. The DNA for the CDR3 is TGCAGCGTTGAAAGCCAGGATGGCTACACCTTC.

V usage is TRBV19 and J usage is TRBJ2-2; the D gene is possibly TRBD1 (5 bases). The germline V gene has CDR1 LNHDA and CDR2 SQIVND (reference sequence). This CDR3 comprises 15 residues. Trimming left V 7 bases short and J 3 bases short, with 15 bases between. CDR3 coding DNA: TGTGCCAGTACTCCTGGCAGGGTGGACACCGGGGAGCTGTTTTTT. Translated, it gives CASTPGRVDTGELFF.

This clonotype occurred many times. The chain employs TRBV7-8 and TRBJ1-2; no firm D call. The germline CDR1 and CDR2 sequences are SGHVS and FQNEAQ. Deletions cut 2 bases from V and 0 bases from J, with 10 bases between. This CDR3 spans 15 amino acids. Here the CDR3 reads CASSLSAVPNYGYTF. CDR3 coding DNA: TGTGCCAGCAGCTTATCGGCAGTTCCTAACTATGGCTACACCTTC.

This clonotype was recorded at least ten times. V is TRBV5-1 and J is TRBJ2-5; D may be TRBD1 (6 bases). The CDR3 is 14 amino acids. The V gene's germline CDR1 is SGHRS and CDR2 YFSETQ. V lost 4 bases, J lost 4 bases, and 14 bases lay in between. DNA of the CDR3: TGCGCCAGCAGCCGGACAGCTGGGGGAGAGACCCAGTACTTC. Amino acid sequence: CASSRTAGGETQYF. The full variable domain, completed using reference TRBV5-1 and TRBJ2-5, is KAGVTQTPRYLIKTRGQQVTLSCSPISGHRSVSWYQQTPGQGLQFLFEYFSETQRNKGNFPGRFSGRQFSNSRSEMNVSTLELGDSALYLCASSRTAGGETQYFGPGTRLLVL.

This clonotype came up many times. The J gene is TRBJ2-7, the V gene TRBV11-2, with D perhaps being TRBD1 or TRBD2 (7 bases each). This CDR3 contains 14 residues. V gave up 5 bases and J gave up 5 bases, with 16 bases separating them. CDR1 is SGHAT and CDR2 is FQNNGV in the germline V gene. The CDR3 reads CASSTPGGADEQYF. The CDR3 DNA is TGTGCCAGCAGCACCCCAGGGGGGGCGGACGAGCAGTACTTC.

This clonotype was seen many times. The chain recombines TRBV5-1 with TRBJ2-7, with 7 bases aligning to TRBD1. Unmatched junction bases numbered 8, after V lost 0 bases and J lost 2 bases. This CDR3 comprises 16 residues. Germline values: CDR1 SGHRS, CDR2 YFSETQ. The CDR3 is CASSLEPGTVAYEQYF. In DNA form, the CDR3 reads TGCGCCAGCAGCTTGGAGCCCGGGACAGTAGCCTACGAGCAGTACTTC.

This clonotype was seen only once. CDR3 DNA sequence: TGTGCCAGCAGTTCCTTCGGGGGGGCAGATACGCAGTATTTT. This translates into CASSSFGGADTQYF. The V and J genes are TRBV12-3 or TRBV12-4 and TRBJ2-3; 8 bases fit TRBD2. J lost 4 bases, V lost 4 bases, and 4 bases had no gene match. The CDR3 has 14 residues.

In its sample, this clonotype was seen a few times. This chain uses TRBV12-3 or TRBV12-4 with TRBJ1-3, with TRBD1 as a possible D gene (6 bases). The CDR3 length is 13 residues. Between the trimmed V and J ends, which lost 5 bases and 5 bases, there was a span of 10 bases. DNA for the CDR3: TGTGCCAGCAGTCCTGACAGGAGAAACACCATATATTTT. It yields the protein CASSPDRRNTIYF.

This clonotype was picked up a small number of times. The rearrangement uses TRBV18 and TRBJ1-5, with a possible D match to TRBD1 (5 bases). This CDR3 is 14 amino acids long. Germline lookup yields CDR1 KGHSH and CDR2 LQKENI. The ends were cut back, 6 bases at V and 1 base at J, with 10 bases in the middle. The CDR3 reads CASSDGHSNQPQHF. CDR3 bases: TGTGCCAGCTCTGACGGACACAGCAATCAGCCCCAGCATTTT.

This clonotype appeared a few times. The chain couples TRBV12-3 or TRBV12-4 to TRBJ1-6; a weak D match, TRBD1 (5 bases). V shed 0 bases and J shed 17 bases, with 11 bases lying between them. The CDR3 length is 12 residues. CDR3 sequence (DNA): TGTGCCAGCAGTTTAGCGGGGGTCAGGATCCACTTT. This gives the protein CASSLAGVRIHF.

Ten or more counts support this clonotype. The chain joins TRBV7-9 to TRBJ2-2, with TRBD1 matching over 9 bases. Germline CDR1 is SEHNR and CDR2 is FQNEAQ (reference sequence). After removal of 4 bases from V and 4 bases from J, the junction contained 4 bases not matched to a gene. The CDR3 is 15 residues long. As DNA, the CDR3 is TGTGCCAGCAGCTCAACAGGGGGCATCACCGGGGAGCTGTTTTTT. It specifies CASSSTGGITGELFF.

There are many counts of this clonotype. The chain carries TRBV6-5 and TRBJ1-1, with a weak D call TRBD1 (5 bases). The CDR3 is 15 amino acids. Germline values: CDR1 MNHEY, CDR2 SVGAGI. Trimming removed 2 bases from V and 0 bases from J, with 10 bases in between. CDR3 region: CASSYGGSMNTEAFF. As DNA, the CDR3 is TGTGCCAGCAGTTACGGGGGAAGCATGAACACTGAAGCTTTCTTT.

The chain couples TRBV6-5 to TRBJ1-1; D possibly corresponds to TRBD1 (5 bases). With 2 bases removed from V and 2 bases from J, the gap between germline ends came to 9 bases. This CDR3 region has 14 residues. The germline V gene encodes CDR1 MNHEY and CDR2 SVGAGI. The CDR3 DNA reads TGTGCCAGCAGTTACGGGGCAGATAACACTGAAGCTTTCTTT. Translation: CASSYGADNTEAFF.

J is TRBJ2-1 and V is TRBV19; 9 bases fit TRBD1. Germline V gene data show CDR1 as LNHDA and CDR2 as SQIVND (reference sequence). The V segment lost 6 bases and the J segment 6 bases; nucleotides outside the gene matches: 9. The CDR3 loop spans 15 amino acids. The CDR3 here is CASRSGTGFVNEQFF. For the CDR3, the DNA is TGTGCCAGTAGATCTGGGACAGGGTTCGTCAATGAGCAGTTCTTC.

This clonotype was counted at least ten times. The rearrangement links TRBV21-1 to TRBJ2-3; the DNA was not compared with TRBD1, the D call given in the table. TRBV21-1 is assigned pseudogene status. The CDR3 runs 13 residues. This chain's CDR3 is CARQEGGADTQYF. In DNA form, the CDR3 reads TGTGCCAGACAAGAGGGGGGCGCAGATACGCAGTATTTT.

This clonotype was seen ten or more times. V and J are TRBV19 and TRBJ1-5; tentatively, D is TRBD1 (5 bases). CDR1 and CDR2 (germline): LNHDA, SQIVND (reference sequence). With 2 bases removed from V and 7 bases from J, the gap between germline ends came to 9 bases. This CDR3 spans 13 amino acids. CDR3 protein: CASSIRGLQPQHF. CDR3 nucleotide sequence: TGTGCCAGTAGTATAAGGGGCCTCCAGCCCCAGCATTTT. Full variable domain (outside the CDR3, taken from reference TRBV19 and TRBJ1-5): DGGITQSPKYLFRKEGQNVTLSCEQNLNHDAMYWYRQDPGQGLRLIYYSQIVNDFQKGDIAEGYSVSREKKESFPLTVTSAQKNPTAFYLCASSIRGLQPQHFGDGTRLSIL.

Worth noting for this clonotype: A much larger clone lies a single base off, so this may be a read error. The conserved final phenylalanine or tryptophan is absent from the CDR3, which likely points to a read error. The chain recombines TRBV28 with TRBJ2-7; TRBD2 might be the D (7 bases). From germline, CDR1 is MDHEN and CDR2 SYDVKM. The CDR3 runs to 14 residues. The V end was cut by 6 bases, the J end by 2 bases, with 14 bases between. As DNA, the CDR3 is TGTGCCAGCAGCACAGGCGGGGGCCCCTACGAGCAGTACCTC. Its protein product is CASSTGGGPYEQYL.

This clonotype was seen at least ten times. The chain uses TRBV7-2 and TRBJ2-7, with 7 bases lining up with TRBD1. This CDR3 is 13 amino acids long. The germline V gene has CDR1 SGHTA and CDR2 FQGNSA. The J segment lost 7 bases and the V segment lost 5 bases, leaving 8 bases of the junction unmatched. The CDR3 reads CASSRQGPREQYF. CDR3 DNA: TGTGCCAGCAGCCGACAGGGTCCGAGGGAGCAGTACTTC.

In its sample, this clonotype was seen many times. The V and J genes are TRBV6-5 and TRBJ2-7, with TRBD1 as a possible D gene (6 bases). The CDR3 is made up of 13 amino acids. The V end lost 7 bases, the J end lost 4 bases, and 14 bases lay between the germline ends. The germline V gene has CDR1 MNHEY and CDR2 SVGAGI. In nucleotides, the CDR3 is TGTGCCAGCAAGGGTACAGGGACGTACGAGCAGTACTTC. It is translated as CASKGTGTYEQYF.

The chain uses TRBV10-3 and TRBJ2-2; TRBD1 or TRBD2 may be the D gene (5 bases each). Germline lookup yields CDR1 ENHRY and CDR2 SYGVKD. Trimming left V 0 bases short and J 1 base short, with 6 bases between. This CDR3 comprises 15 residues. In nucleotides, the CDR3 is TGTGCCATCAGTGAGTCGGGGGTGAACACCGGGGAGCTGTTTTTT. Translation: CAISESGVNTGELFF.

The V and J genes are TRBV7-2 and TRBJ2-3; 10 positions agree with TRBD2. CDR3 length: 17 amino acids. Looked up from germline, CDR1 is SGHTA and CDR2 is FQGNSA. The trim removed 2 bases at V and 8 bases at J, leaving 13 bases unmatched. CDR3: CASSLRASGGAPGTQYF. As DNA, the CDR3 is TGTGCCAGCAGCTTACGGGCCAGCGGGGGGGCCCCTGGTACGCAGTATTTT.

In this sample, this clonotype turned up many times. V and J are TRBV6-5 and TRBJ2-4; maybe TRBD2 (6 bases). The CDR3 spans 13 residues. The V gene lost 2 bases and the J gene lost 9 bases, with 11 bases spanning the gap. Germline V lookup: CDR1 MNHEY, CDR2 SVGAGI. CDR3: CASSYGPGGIQYF. Here the CDR3 DNA reads TGTGCCAGCAGTTACGGGCCCGGGGGCATTCAGTACTTC.

This clonotype has at least ten counts. This sequence joins TRBV7-2 and TRBJ1-2; possibly TRBD1 for D (5 bases). Trimming cost V 10 bases and J 7 bases, with 16 bases left between them. The CDR3 totals 12 residues. The V gene's germline CDR1 is SGHTA and CDR2 FQGNSA. The CDR3 here is CATSRDGRGYTF. Here the CDR3 DNA reads TGTGCCACCTCGAGGGACGGTCGTGGCTACACCTTC. Combining the CDR3 with reference TRBV7-2 and TRBJ1-2 gives the whole variable domain GAGVSQSPSNKVTEKGKDVELRCDPISGHTALYWYRQSLGQGLEFLIYFQGNSAPDKSGLPSDRFSAERTGGSVSTLTIQRTQQEDSAVYLCATSRDGRGYTFGSGTRLTVV.

This clonotype was observed many times. The chain has TRBV5-6 and TRBJ1-3; D possibly corresponds to TRBD1 (5 bases). V gave up 1 base and J gave up 0 bases, with 14 bases separating them. Germline V lookup: CDR1 SGHDT, CDR2 YYEEEE. The CDR3 contains 17 residues. The CDR3 sequence is CASSLHGGSSSGNTIYF. The DNA of the CDR3 is TGTGCCAGCAGCTTGCACGGGGGTTCAAGCTCTGGAAACACCATATATTTT.